These 29 T cell receptor beta chains came from one sample sequenced in a study of blood T cell repertoires in COVID-19. Assay used: immunoSEQ multiplex PCR; TCRdb lists only in-frame clones, some missing. The profile covers approximately 110,000 clones, with about 85% appearing a single time and 2.1% taken by the ten largest. The specimen sequenced was peripheral blood. Every receptor here comes from a human donor in a cohort sampled during active COVID-19.

The chain recombines TRBV10-3 with TRBJ2-2; TRBD2 is a possible D gene (5 bases). This CDR3 is built from 11 residues. The germline gives CDR1 ENHRY, CDR2 SYGVKD. V lost 10 bases, J lost 5 bases, and 8 bases lay in between. CDR3 sequence reads: CATGKTGELFF. The CDR3 nucleotides are TGTGCCACCGGGAAAACCGGGGAGCTGTTTTTT.

The V call is TRBV12-5, the J call TRBJ1-5; D gene unclear. This CDR3 has 16 residues. Trimming left V 1 base short and J 3 bases short, with 13 bases between. Germline assignment: CDR1 LGHNT and CDR2 FRNRAP. The CDR3 is CASGLGGADSNQPQHF. The CDR3, as DNA: TGTGCTAGTGGTTTGGGGGGAGCGGATTCCAATCAGCCCCAGCATTTT.

The rearrangement links TRBV3-1 (or the pseudogene TRBV3-2) to TRBJ2-3; maybe TRBD2 (5 bases). V was shortened by 0 bases and J by 1 base, with 26 bases between the two germline ends. Germline V gene lookup returns CDR1 LGHDT and CDR2 YNNKEL (reference sequence). The CDR3 is made up of 21 amino acids. CDR3 protein: CASSQEEITPDSNTCTDTQYF. Here the CDR3 DNA reads TGTGCCAGCAGCCAAGAGGAGATTACCCCGGACTCCAATACCTGCACAGATACGCAGTATTTT.

This rearrangement joins TRBV6-2 or TRBV6-3 to TRBJ2-2; 9 bases fit TRBD2. Trimming at V came to 0 bases and at J to 7 bases, leaving 12 bases not matched to a gene. The length of the CDR3 is 18 residues. From germline, CDR1 is MNHEY and CDR2 SVGEGT. In DNA, the CDR3 is TGTGCCAGCAGTTACTCAACGGCGGGGGGGCCGTTTGGCGGGGAGCTGTTTTTT. It translates to CASSYSTAGGPFGGELFF.

This chain links TRBV9 with TRBJ1-2; TRBD1 agrees at 12 bases. Germline V gives CDR1 SGDLS, CDR2 YYNGEE. The CDR3 covers 15 residues. V was clipped by 0 bases and J by 6 bases; unmatched bases: 3. The CDR3 DNA reads as TGTGCCAGCAGCGTAGAAAGGGACAGGGGGCATGGCTACACCTTC. Residues: CASSVERDRGHGYTF.

This clone was seen many times. The chain links TRBV5-8 to TRBJ2-7; possibly TRBD1 for D (5 bases). Deletions cut 2 bases from V and 2 bases from J, with 8 bases between. Looked up from germline, CDR1 is SGHTS and CDR2 is YDEGEE. The CDR3 is 13 amino acids. Here the CDR3 DNA reads TGTGCCAGCAGCTTCTCCAGGGCCTACGAGCAGTACTTC. Amino acid sequence: CASSFSRAYEQYF.

The rearrangement uses TRBV18 and TRBJ2-3, with 7 positions matching TRBD2. Germline loops: CDR1 KGHSH, CDR2 LQKENI. The CDR3 spans 13 residues. J lost 6 bases, V lost 7 bases, and 7 bases had no gene match. The CDR3 reads CASFELAKDTQYF. CDR3 coding DNA: TGTGCCAGCTTTGAACTAGCGAAGGATACGCAGTATTTT.

This chain uses TRBV10-3 with TRBJ2-1, with 13 bases lining up with TRBD2. From germline, CDR1 is ENHRY and CDR2 SYGVKD. The junction had 4 bases not matched to a gene; V was cut back by 6 bases and J by 2 bases. The CDR3 contains 16 residues. The CDR3 DNA reads as TGTGCCATCAGAGGGACTAGCGGGGAGACCTACAATGAGCAGTTCTTC. Residues: CAIRGTSGETYNEQFF.

The CDR3 spells CASSFSKQYGYTF. The CDR3 DNA reads TGTGCCAGCAGTTTCTCGAAGCAATATGGCTACACCTTC. This sequence joins TRBV2 and TRBJ1-2; D call uncertain. CDR1 is SNHLY and CDR2 is FYNNEI in the germline V gene. The CDR3 length is 13 residues. Between the trimmed V and J ends, which lost 5 bases and 5 bases, there was a span of 12 bases.

V is TRBV19 and J is TRBJ2-3; D might be TRBD1 (5 bases). The CDR3 runs 14 residues. V was cut by 6 bases and J by 1 base, with 11 bases left in between. CDR1 is LNHDA, CDR2 SQIVND, per germline (reference sequence). The CDR3 reads CASSTGPGTDTQYF. The CDR3 DNA reads TGTGCCAGTAGCACAGGCCCCGGCACAGATACGCAGTATTTT.

The chain has TRBV28 and TRBJ2-1; no firm D call. The V end was cut by 7 bases, the J end by 3 bases, with 7 bases between. Germline V gene lookup returns CDR1 MDHEN and CDR2 SYDVKM. This CDR3 spans 12 amino acids. Here the CDR3 DNA reads TGTGCCAGCAAAACGGGCTACAATGAGCAGTTCTTC. Amino acid sequence: CASKTGYNEQFF.

The chain employs TRBV5-1 and TRBJ2-1; 11 bases fit TRBD2. The CDR3 runs 17 residues. Losses at the gene ends were 4 bases for V and 6 bases for J; bases not matched to a gene: 12. Germline CDR1 SGHRS, CDR2 YFSETQ. CDR3 region: CASSMTVLAGAVNEQFF. CDR3 in DNA: TGCGCCAGCAGCATGACTGTACTAGCGGGAGCCGTCAATGAGCAGTTCTTC.

This clone showed up just once. This chain links TRBV10-3 with TRBJ2-7; D might be TRBD1 (6 bases). Germline CDR1 ENHRY, CDR2 SYGVKD. V was trimmed by 3 bases and J by 1 base, leaving 16 bases between them. The CDR3 has 16 amino acids. The chain's CDR3 is CAISDRRQAASYEQYF. CDR3 DNA: TGTGCCATCAGTGACCGAAGACAGGCCGCATCCTACGAGCAGTACTTC.

The chain has TRBV11-2 and TRBJ1-2; D may be TRBD1 (5 bases). V was clipped by 5 bases and J by 5 bases, with 12 bases between them. Germline CDR1 reads SGHAT; CDR2 reads FQNNGV. CDR3 size: 13 residues. CDR3 residues: CASSPQEGYGYTF. The CDR3 DNA is TGTGCCAGCAGCCCCCAGGAGGGGTATGGCTACACCTTC.

This rearrangement joins TRBV5-1 to TRBJ1-6; D remains unclear. Germline V lookup: CDR1 SGHRS, CDR2 YFSETQ. The V and J ends lost 0 bases and 10 bases respectively, with 11 bases between them. CDR3 length equals 14 residues. The CDR3 nucleotides are TGCGCCAGCAGCTTGGACAGTGTAAGCTCACCCCTCCACTTT. Protein product: CASSLDSVSSPLHF.

The J gene is TRBJ2-1, the V gene TRBV6-4, with 10 bases matching TRBD1. From germline, CDR1 is MRHNA and CDR2 SNTAGT. V gave up 8 bases and J gave up 10 bases; unmatched junction bases: 20. The CDR3 sequence is 17 residues long. CDR3 protein: CASSPAQPGQGLGEQFF. CDR3 in DNA: TGTGCCAGCTCTCCGGCCCAACCGGGACAGGGGTTGGGGGAGCAGTTCTTC.

Note on this clone: The sample holds other DNA sequences that translate to the same CDR3. The chain is built from TRBV4-1 and TRBJ1-5; possibly TRBD1 for D (6 bases). The CDR3 runs 15 residues. The germline gives CDR1 MGHRA, CDR2 YSYEKL. Trimming shortened V by 6 bases and J by 0 bases, and 12 bases separated the two germline ends. CDR3 amino acids: CASSLDRFSNQPQHF. DNA of the CDR3: TGCGCCAGCAGTCTTGACAGGTTTAGCAATCAGCCCCAGCATTTT.

This clone showed up just a few times. The chain recombines TRBV9 with TRBJ2-7; tentative D call: TRBD1 (6 bases). Trimming shortened V by 4 bases and J by 6 bases, and 14 bases separated the two germline ends. Looked up from germline, CDR1 is SGDLS and CDR2 is YYNGEE. The CDR3 contains 13 residues. CDR3 sequence: CASSPRDRPEQYF. The CDR3 region has the DNA TGTGCCAGCAGCCCGAGAGACAGGCCCGAGCAGTACTTC.

The chain recombines TRBV5-1 with TRBJ2-3, with 10 bases fitting TRBD2. The CDR3 consists of 14 residues. V shed 5 bases, J shed 4 bases, and the junction held 4 bases outside the gene matches. Germline V lookup: CDR1 SGHRS, CDR2 YFSETQ. DNA for the CDR3: TGCGCCAGCAGGGCTAGCGGGAGCTCAGATACGCAGTATTTT. Encoded protein: CASRASGSSDTQYF.

V usage is TRBV2 and J usage is TRBJ1-2; D uncertain. CDR1 and CDR2 (germline): SNHLY, FYNNEI. This CDR3 is 13 amino acids long. Trimming left V 5 bases short and J 3 bases short, with 10 bases between. CDR3 protein: CASSPSGDYGYTF. The CDR3 DNA sequence: TGTGCCAGCAGTCCCAGCGGGGACTATGGCTACACCTTC.

This clone has just one count. The genes are TRBV18 and TRBJ2-2, with a tentative D call TRBD1 (6 bases). The CDR3 contains 14 residues. V was cut by 1 base and J by 7 bases, with 10 bases left in between. CDR1 KGHSH and CDR2 LQKENI come from the germline V gene. In DNA, the CDR3 is TGTGCCAGCTCACCACAAACAGGGATCGGGGAGCTGTTTTTT. Protein sequence: CASSPQTGIGELFF.

V and J are TRBV18 and TRBJ2-1; D is unclear. Looked up from germline, CDR1 is KGHSH and CDR2 is LQKENI. Trimming took off 5 bases at V and 0 bases at J, with 11 bases between the two ends. The CDR3 contains 15 residues. The CDR3, as DNA: TGTGCCAGCTCATCCACAGTGCGCTCCTACAATGAGCAGTTCTTC. This sequence encodes CASSSTVRSYNEQFF.

The chain uses TRBV19 and TRBJ1-6, with 8 bases that match TRBD1. The germline V gene has CDR1 LNHDA and CDR2 SQIVND (reference sequence). With V trimmed by 5 bases and J by 7 bases, 7 bases remained unmatched. The CDR3 is 15 residues long. The CDR3 sequence: CASSPAGGLNSPLHF. In nucleotides, the CDR3 is TGTGCCAGTAGTCCTGCAGGGGGCCTAAATTCACCCCTCCACTTT.

The chain couples TRBV9 to TRBJ2-1; D is ambiguous. The length of the CDR3 is 14 residues. Trimming shortened V by 0 bases and J by 7 bases, and 11 bases separated the two germline ends. CDR1 is SGDLS and CDR2 is YYNGEE in the germline V gene. The CDR3 coding sequence is TGTGCCAGCAGCGTAGACCAGGATGGGAATGAGCAGTTCTTC. Its protein is CASSVDQDGNEQFF. The full variable domain, completed using reference TRBV9 and TRBJ2-1, is DSGVTQTPKHLITATGQRVTLRCSPRSGDLSVYWYQQSLDQGLQFLIQYYNGEERAKGNILERFSAQQFPDLHSELNLSSLELGDSALYFCASSVDQDGNEQFFGPGTRLTVL.

The gene calls are TRBV7-2 and TRBJ1-2; 8 bases fit TRBD1. V lost 5 bases and J lost 1; bases outside the gene matches: 6. This CDR3 has 15 amino acids. CDR1 and CDR2 from the germline V gene are SGHTA and FQGNSA. This CDR3 is CASSPQGALNYGYTF. The CDR3 bases are TGTGCCAGCAGCCCCCAGGGGGCACTTAACTATGGCTACACCTTC.

The rearrangement uses TRBV30 and TRBJ1-1; 10 bases align to TRBD1. CDR3 size: 17 residues. Looked up from germline, CDR1 is GTSNPN and CDR2 is SVGIG (reference sequence). Losses at the gene ends were 2 bases for V and 2 bases for J; bases not matched to a gene: 11. Here the CDR3 reads CAWSPGTGDRENTEAFF. CDR3 DNA sequence: TGTGCCTGGAGTCCCGGGACAGGGGACCGAGAAAACACTGAAGCTTTCTTT.

The V and J genes are TRBV4-1 and TRBJ1-1; TRBD1 might be the D (6 bases). CDR1 and CDR2 (germline): MGHRA, YSYEKL. The CDR3 has 14 amino acids. V was shortened by 0 bases and J by 9 bases, with 14 bases between the two germline ends. The CDR3 loop is CASSQESTGGKAFF. The CDR3 DNA sequence: TGCGCCAGCAGCCAAGAGTCAACGGGGGGCAAAGCTTTCTTT.

V and J are TRBV5-1 and TRBJ1-2; D uncertain. The CDR3 consists of 13 residues. V was pared by 0 bases and J by 6 bases, with 9 bases between. From germline, CDR1 is SGHRS and CDR2 YFSETQ. CDR3 amino acids: CASSLDSHDGYTF. CDR3 nucleotides: TGCGCCAGCAGCTTGGACAGTCATGATGGCTACACCTTC.

The chain joins TRBV28 to TRBJ2-3, with D hard to call. The V gene's germline CDR1 is MDHEN and CDR2 SYDVKM. Trimming removed 7 bases at V and 2 bases at J, with 16 bases between. The CDR3 runs to 15 residues. CDR3 amino acids: CASIDSPRNTDTQYF. For the CDR3, the DNA is TGTGCCAGCATTGATAGCCCGAGAAACACAGATACGCAGTATTTT.